Below are 2 T cell receptor beta chains sequenced from a single sample in a study of blood T cell repertoires in COVID-19 (dated by TCRdb to the early 2020s). Libraries were prepared through the immunoSEQ multiplex PCR assay. As stored in TCRdb, this immuneACCESS dataset retains in-frame rearrangements with V and J assigned. A fraction of the clones does not appear; measured against another copy, unresolved V genes explain less than half of the discrepancy, and the remainder lacks a known reason. This sample is represented by 150,000 to 170,000 clones; under 85% of them were singletons. The top ten hold 3.7% of the sample. The sample taken for sequencing was peripheral blood. Receptors originate from a woman older than 75 with acute or convalescent COVID-19.

The chain employs TRBV30 and TRBJ2-6, with D possibly being TRBD1 (6 bases). V was cut by 8 bases and J by 4 bases, with 12 bases left in between. CDR1 and CDR2 from the germline V gene are GTSNPN and SVGIG (reference sequence). This CDR3 is built from 13 residues. CDR3 protein: CAGRTAGANVLTF. In DNA, the CDR3 is TGTGCCGGACGGACAGCCGGGGCCAACGTCCTGACTTTC.

The V and J genes are TRBV6-5 and TRBJ2-1; TRBD1 is a possible D gene (6 bases). Germline V gene lookup returns CDR1 MNHEY and CDR2 SVGAGI. The CDR3 length is 12 residues. Trimming shortened V by 4 bases and J by 10 bases, and 11 bases separated the two germline ends. CDR3 in amino acids: CASSSDRREQFF. CDR3 nucleotides: TGTGCCAGCAGTTCCGACAGGCGCGAGCAGTTCTTC.